The present T cell receptor beta chain was sequenced within a study of cytomegalovirus exposure and HLA in healthy donors. Study summary: About 77 million unique TCRs from HLA-typed donors made up an early data release.

In germline, CDR1 is LNHDA, CDR2 SQIVND (reference sequence). Trimming left V 5 bases short and J 0 bases short, with 14 bases between. CDR3 length equals 16 residues. The PCR made use of 60 Vbeta and 13 Jbeta primers. Sequencing used immunoSEQ multiplex PCR; TCRdb keeps in-frame clones, though not all of them. This sample carries just over 80,000 clones, with around 1.1% going to the ten biggest clones. This chain connects TRBV19 to TRBJ1-5; D remains unclear. What was sequenced was PBMCs. The origin of this receptor is a woman in her twenties or thirties in good health and CMV-seronegative. Here the CDR3 DNA reads TGTGCCAGTAGTCTGCATCGGGTGGGTAGCAATCAGCCCCAGCATTTT. The encoded protein is CASSLHRVGSNQPQHF.